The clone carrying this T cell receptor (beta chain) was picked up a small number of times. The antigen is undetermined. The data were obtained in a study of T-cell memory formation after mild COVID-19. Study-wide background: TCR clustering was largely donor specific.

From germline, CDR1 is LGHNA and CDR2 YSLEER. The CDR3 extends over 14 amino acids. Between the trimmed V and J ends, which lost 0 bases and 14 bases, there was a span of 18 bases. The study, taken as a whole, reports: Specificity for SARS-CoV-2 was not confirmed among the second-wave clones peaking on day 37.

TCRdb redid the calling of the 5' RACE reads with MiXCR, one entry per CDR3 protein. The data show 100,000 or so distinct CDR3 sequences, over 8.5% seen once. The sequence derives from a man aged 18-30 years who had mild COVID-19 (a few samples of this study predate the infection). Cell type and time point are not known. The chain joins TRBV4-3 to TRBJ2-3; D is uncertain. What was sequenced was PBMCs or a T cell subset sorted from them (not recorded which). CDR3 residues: CASSQEVGQESRYF. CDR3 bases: TGCGCCAGCAGCCAAGAGGTCGGTCAAGAGTCTCGGTATTTT.